This is a list of T cell receptor beta chains from one sample in a study of cytomegalovirus exposure and HLA in healthy donors. Sequenced by immunoSEQ multiplex PCR; TCRdb stores in-frame clones only, minus some. The sample yields about 130,000 clones, about 80% seen once. Sequencing was carried out using PBMCs. The source is a girl aged 2 to 10 in good health and CMV-seronegative. Each CDR3 is given with its conserved first and last residue. Fields, in order: clone size, J gene, V gene, D gene, CDR3 DNA, CDR3 protein. D genes are given only for firm matches. Size is omitted from some rows. Given values are once, few, many or a class for expanded clones.

>NA|TRBJ2-5|TRBV27|TRBD2
TGTGCCAGCAGTTGGACTAGCGGGAGGGCGGGGCAAGAGACCCAGTACTTC
CASSWTSGRAGQETQYF
>few|TRBJ1-1|TRBV6-5|NA
TGTGCCAGCAGTTACTCGGGGGGGCTAAACACTGAAGCTTTCTTT
CASSYSGGLNTEAFF
>NA|TRBJ2-4|TRBV11-2|TRBD2
TGTGCCAGCAGCTTAAATAACCGACTAGCGGGGGTGGCCAAAAACATTCAGTACTTC
CASSLNNRLAGVAKNIQYF
>NA|TRBJ1-5|TRBV12-5|NA
TGTGCTAGTGGTTTGGTCCGTGTCGGCAGGGGTTCTGACAATCAGCCCCAGCATTTT
CASGLVRVGRGSDNQPQHF
>NA|TRBJ1-5|TRBV10-3|TRBD1
TGTGCCATCAGTGCGGGGACAGCCAACAATCAGCCCCAGCATTTT
CAISAGTANNQPQHF
>once|TRBJ2-7|TRBV19|TRBD2
TGTGCCAGTAGTACCCGGGAGCGGGGATACGAGCAGTACTTC
CASSTRERGYEQYF
>few|TRBJ2-5|TRBV6-5|NA
TGTGCCAGCAGTTACTCTGGCTTCCCGGAGACCCAGTACTTC
CASSYSGFPETQYF
>NA|TRBJ1-1|TRBV2|TRBD1
TGTGCCAGTTATCAGGGGGCCGGACTGGTCGGAGCCGGGCCAGAAGCTTTCTTT
CASYQGAGLVGAGPEAFF
>few|TRBJ2-3|TRBV4-3|TRBD2
TGCGCCAGCAGCCAATGGGGACTAGCGGGGAACACAGATACGCAGTATTTT
CASSQWGLAGNTDTQYF
>once|TRBJ2-7|TRBV6-5|TRBD1
TGTGCCAGCAGTACCGCCGGGACAGGGCTCGAGCAGTACTTC
CASSTAGTGLEQYF
>NA|TRBJ2-6|TRBV4-3|TRBD1
TGCGCCAGCAGCCAATCCCCTCAGGGGGTAGGTACTGGGGCCAACGTCCTGACTTTC
CASSQSPQGVGTGANVLTF
>few|TRBJ1-1|TRBV28|NA
TGTGCCAGCAATCCCCCTCTGGGGGGGAGGGCTTTCTTT
CASNPPLGGRAFF
>NA|TRBJ2-7|TRBV7-8|NA
TGTGCCAGCAGCCCCCCTCCGGGACAAGCCTACGAGCAGTACTTC
CASSPPPGQAYEQYF
>NA|TRBJ1-2|TRBV7-9|TRBD1
TGTGCCAGCAGCTTCTTGGGGACAGGGGGTAACTATGGCTACACCTTC
CASSFLGTGGNYGYTF
>NA|TRBJ2-7|TRBV19|TRBD1
TGTGCCAGTAGTACGTCCGGGACAGGGACCTACGAGCAGTACTTC
CASSTSGTGTYEQYF
>NA|TRBJ1-6|TRBV6-5|NA
TGTGCCAGCAGTTTCGGGCAGGACAGAGGATCACCCCTCCACTTT
CASSFGQDRGSPLHF
>NA|TRBJ2-7|TRBV25-1|TRBD2
TGTGCCAGCAGTGGACCAGCGGGAGTTTCCTACGAGCAGTACTTC
CASSGPAGVSYEQYF
>NA|TRBJ2-3|TRBV5-1|TRBD2
TGCGCCAGCAGTGTAACGTCAGCGGGGGATACGCAGTATTTT
CASSVTSAGDTQYF